The 4 T cell receptor beta chains reported below all come from one sample, sequenced in a study of blood T cell repertoires in COVID-19. Profiling relied on immunoSEQ multiplex PCR, and the TCRdb table lists in-frame clones only, not all of them. The sample lists around 95,000 clones, around four fifths occurring once. The sample was peripheral blood. The receptors were sampled from a man aged 50 to 60 with active or convalescent COVID-19.

V and J are TRBV11-2 and TRBJ1-4, with a weak D call TRBD1 (5 bases). Germline V gene lookup returns CDR1 SGHAT and CDR2 FQNNGV. This CDR3 is 14 amino acids long. The V and J ends lost 1 base and 11 bases respectively, with 14 bases between them. The CDR3 is CASSLGTTGVKLFF. CDR3 bases: TGTGCCAGCAGCTTAGGTACAACAGGTGTGAAACTGTTTTTT.

The rearrangement uses TRBV19 and TRBJ1-5; D is unresolved. CDR3 length: 16 amino acids. Germline-derived CDR1 and CDR2 are LNHDA and SQIVND (reference sequence). Trimming took 2 bases from V and 3 from J, leaving 14 bases between them. For the CDR3, the DNA is TGTGCCAGTAGTATAATCCTCCCGGGTGACAATCAGCCCCAGCATTTT. Its translation is CASSIILPGDNQPQHF.

The genes are TRBV9 and TRBJ1-3; 7 bases map to TRBD1. Trimming took 3 bases from V and 0 from J; bases not matched to a gene: 6. Germline CDR1 SGDLS, CDR2 YYNGEE. CDR3 size: 16 residues. This chain's CDR3 is CASSGNRGGSGNTIYF. DNA of the CDR3: TGTGCCAGCAGCGGCAACAGGGGTGGCTCTGGAAACACCATATATTTT.

This chain connects TRBV7-9 to TRBJ2-4, with 9 bases identical to TRBD1. Unmatched junction bases numbered 6, after V lost 5 bases and J lost 7 bases. CDR3 length: 14 residues. Germline CDR1 SEHNR, CDR2 FQNEAQ (reference sequence). The CDR3 bases are TGTGCCAGCAGCGGAGGACAGGGGTTGAACATTCAGTACTTC. Its protein is CASSGGQGLNIQYF.